This TCR beta chain was documented in a study of blood T cell repertoires in COVID-19 (TCRdb year 2020). For context, the study as a whole: Samples from collaborators originated in the United States, Italy and Spain and spanned both the acute and convalescent phases of COVID-19. The prospective study material was composed of cDNA or gDNA derived from T cells, B-cell-depleted T cells, or PBMCs. The dataset comprised deeply sampled blood TCRbeta repertoires from subjects exposed to, actively infected with, or recovered from COVID-19. The repertoires were made available in a free public database intended to serve as a resource for research on the immune response to SARS-CoV-2. Samples were obtained from the ongoing ImmuneRACE study (first 160 participants) and from 1,000 to 1,500 subjects provided by 6 global collaborators. A de-identified subject ID, COVID-19 status, age in years and sex were almost always included in the sample metadata. Where HLA class I and class II types were available, the types were taken from metadata supplied by the sample provider, not from assay-based typing.

Comment on this clone: Its recognized antigen is unknown. No qualities accompany the bases; no much larger clone lies one base away.

TCRbeta CDR3 regions were amplified from genomic DNA by means of the immunoSEQ Assay, a bias-controlled multiplex PCR. Under the source paper's analysis protocol: The number of nucleated cells in each sample was estimated by amplification of reference gene primers within the assay. Sequence reads were collapsed and filtered to measure the absolute abundance of every unique TCRbeta CDR3 rearrangement. Productive Simpson clonality was computed per sample as the square root of Simpson's diversity index over productive rearrangements. What TCRdb holds here is the immuneACCESS table cut down to in-frame rearrangements. Part of the clones is not present; checked against another copy, under half of the missing clones reflect an unresolved V gene, and the others are unexplained. That table is the source of V, J and clone size, and D and trimming were worked out from the DNA. The sample records approximately 230,000 clones, 86% of which are singletons. The ten top clones hold under 2% of the sample.

Overall study results and their limits: The quantity of clinical and demographic metadata differed by source and by participant and was supplied without curation.

There are 12 amino acids in the CDR3, from cysteine to phenylalanine inclusive. Only the CDR3 portion is preserved as DNA: 36 bases, with reading frame beginning at the first base. The junction carries 10 bases between V and J, which are trimmed by 6 bases and 5 bases respectively. Per the germline V gene, MNHEY is the CDR1 and SVGAGI is the CDR2. Enrolling through a virtual design, the prospective study's participants ranged in age from roughly 18 to 95 years and lived across more than 20 United States geographic areas. Cohort assignment in the prospective study relied on participant-reported clinical history from a screening survey and a study questionnaire. For ImmuneRACE Cohort 3, a participant was defined as recovered based on two consecutive negative NP/OP PCR tests, clearance by a healthcare professional, or resolution of symptoms. In the prospective study, whole blood, serum and a nasopharyngeal or oropharyngeal swab were collected from each participant by mobile phlebotomists. Prospective study participants could optionally give additional blood draws and questionnaires over an approximately two-month period. Prospective study blood samples were shipped either frozen or at room temperature before DNA extraction.

The TCR comes from a man in his forties who had recovered from COVID-19. The sequenced sample consisted of PBMCs or T cells enriched from blood (not recorded which). This chain joins TRBV6-5 to TRBJ1-2, with a weak D call of TRBD1 (5 bases match). The bases read TGTGCCAGCAGCAGGGCTGGGTATGGCTACACCTTC. This gives the protein CASSRAGYGYTF.